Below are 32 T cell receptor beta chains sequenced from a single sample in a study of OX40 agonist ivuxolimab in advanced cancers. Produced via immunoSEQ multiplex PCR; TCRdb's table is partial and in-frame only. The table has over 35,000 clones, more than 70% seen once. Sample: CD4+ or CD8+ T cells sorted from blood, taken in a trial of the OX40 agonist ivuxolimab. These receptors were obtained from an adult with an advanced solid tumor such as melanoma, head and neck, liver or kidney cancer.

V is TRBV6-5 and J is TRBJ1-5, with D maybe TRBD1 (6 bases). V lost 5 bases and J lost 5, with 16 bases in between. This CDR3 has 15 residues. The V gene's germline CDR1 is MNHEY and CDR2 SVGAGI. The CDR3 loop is CASSRYGQPHQPQHF. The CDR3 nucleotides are TGTGCCAGCAGTCGATATGGACAGCCTCATCAGCCCCAGCATTTT.

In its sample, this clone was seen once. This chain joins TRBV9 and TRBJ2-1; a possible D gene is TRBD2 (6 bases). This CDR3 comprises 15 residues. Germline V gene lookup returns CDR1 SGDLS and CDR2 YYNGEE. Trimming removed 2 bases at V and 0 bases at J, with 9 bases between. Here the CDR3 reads CASSVTSSSYNEQFF. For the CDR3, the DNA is TGTGCCAGCAGCGTCACTAGCAGCTCCTACAATGAGCAGTTCTTC.

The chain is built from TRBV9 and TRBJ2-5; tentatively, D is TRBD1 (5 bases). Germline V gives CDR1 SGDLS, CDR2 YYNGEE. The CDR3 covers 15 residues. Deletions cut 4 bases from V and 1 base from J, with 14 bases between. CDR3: CASSLRRGGQETQYF. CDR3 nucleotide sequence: TGTGCCAGCAGCCTAAGAAGGGGCGGCCAAGAGACCCAGTACTTC.

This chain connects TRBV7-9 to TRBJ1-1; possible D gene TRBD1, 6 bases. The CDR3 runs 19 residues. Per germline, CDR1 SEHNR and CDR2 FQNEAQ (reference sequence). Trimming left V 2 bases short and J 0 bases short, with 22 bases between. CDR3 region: CASSLRGVGRGGMNTEAFF. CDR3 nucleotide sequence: TGTGCCAGCAGCTTAAGGGGGGTGGGACGTGGAGGGATGAACACTGAAGCTTTCTTT.

CDR3 region: CASSIFRASPLHF. For the CDR3, the DNA is TGTGCCAGTAGTATTTTCAGGGCTTCACCCCTCCACTTT. The chain uses TRBV19 and TRBJ1-6; the D gene is possibly TRBD1 (5 bases). The germline gives CDR1 LNHDA, CDR2 SQIVND (reference sequence). V was pared by 3 bases and J by 9 bases, with 9 bases between. The CDR3 runs 13 residues.

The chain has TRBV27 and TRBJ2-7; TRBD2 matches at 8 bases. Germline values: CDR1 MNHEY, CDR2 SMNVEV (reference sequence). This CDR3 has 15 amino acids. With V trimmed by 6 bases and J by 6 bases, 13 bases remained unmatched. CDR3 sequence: CASRPPGTSRLEQYF. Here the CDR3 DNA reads TGTGCCAGCAGGCCCCCCGGGACTAGTAGGCTCGAGCAGTACTTC.

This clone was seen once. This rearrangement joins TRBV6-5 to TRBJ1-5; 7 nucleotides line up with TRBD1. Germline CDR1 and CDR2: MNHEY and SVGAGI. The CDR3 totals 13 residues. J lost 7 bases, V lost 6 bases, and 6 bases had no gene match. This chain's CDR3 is CASRIGGGQPQHF. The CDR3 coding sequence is TGTGCCAGCAGAATAGGGGGCGGGCAGCCCCAGCATTTT.

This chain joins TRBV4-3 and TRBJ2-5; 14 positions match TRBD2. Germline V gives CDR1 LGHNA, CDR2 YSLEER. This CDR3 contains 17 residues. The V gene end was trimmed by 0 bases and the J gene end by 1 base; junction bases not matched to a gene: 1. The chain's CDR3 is CASSQDGTSGGQETQYF. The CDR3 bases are TGCGCCAGCAGCCAAGATGGGACTAGCGGGGGCCAAGAGACCCAGTACTTC.

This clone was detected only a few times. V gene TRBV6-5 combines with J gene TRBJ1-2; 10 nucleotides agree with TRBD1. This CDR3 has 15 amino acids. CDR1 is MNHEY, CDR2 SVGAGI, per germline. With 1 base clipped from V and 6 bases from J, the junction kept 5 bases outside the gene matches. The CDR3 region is CASSYFRQGADGYTF. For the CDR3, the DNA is TGTGCCAGCAGTTACTTCCGACAGGGGGCCGATGGCTACACCTTC.

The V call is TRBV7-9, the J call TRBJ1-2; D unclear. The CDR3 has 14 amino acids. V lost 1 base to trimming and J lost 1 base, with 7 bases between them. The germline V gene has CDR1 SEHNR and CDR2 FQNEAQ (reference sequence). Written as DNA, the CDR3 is TGTGCCAGCAGCTTAGGAGGCCGTAACTATGGCTACACCTTC. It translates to CASSLGGRNYGYTF.

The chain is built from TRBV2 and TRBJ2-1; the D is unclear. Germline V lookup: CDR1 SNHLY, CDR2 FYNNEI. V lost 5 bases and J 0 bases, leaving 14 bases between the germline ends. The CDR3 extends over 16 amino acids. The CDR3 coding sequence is TGTGCCAGCAGTCTTGGCCGGAACCCCTCCTACAATGAGCAGTTCTTC. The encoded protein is CASSLGRNPSYNEQFF.

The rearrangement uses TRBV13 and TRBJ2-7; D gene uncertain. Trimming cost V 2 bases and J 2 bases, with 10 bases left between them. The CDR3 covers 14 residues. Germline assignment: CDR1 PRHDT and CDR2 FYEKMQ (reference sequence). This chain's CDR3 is CASSLLHSTYEQYF. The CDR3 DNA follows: TGTGCCAGCAGCTTACTCCATTCCACCTACGAGCAGTACTTC.

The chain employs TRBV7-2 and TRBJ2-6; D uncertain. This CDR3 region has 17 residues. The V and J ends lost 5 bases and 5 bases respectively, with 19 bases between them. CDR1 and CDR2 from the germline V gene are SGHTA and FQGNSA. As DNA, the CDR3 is TGTGCCAGCAGCGATAATAGACGACAAAGTCGGGCCAACGTCCTGACTTTC. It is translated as CASSDNRRQSRANVLTF.

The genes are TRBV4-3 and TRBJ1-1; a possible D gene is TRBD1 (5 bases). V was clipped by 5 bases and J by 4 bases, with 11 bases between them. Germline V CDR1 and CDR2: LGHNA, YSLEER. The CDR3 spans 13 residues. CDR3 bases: TGCGCCAGCAGCTATACAGGTTTCACTGAAGCTTTCTTT. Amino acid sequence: CASSYTGFTEAFF.

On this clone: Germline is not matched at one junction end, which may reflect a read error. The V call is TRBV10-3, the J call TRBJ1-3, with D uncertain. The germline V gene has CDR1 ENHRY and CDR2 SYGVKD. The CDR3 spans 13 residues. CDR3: CASSYSPGNTIYF. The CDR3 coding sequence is TGTGCCAGCAGTTACAGTCCTGGAAACACCATATATTTT.

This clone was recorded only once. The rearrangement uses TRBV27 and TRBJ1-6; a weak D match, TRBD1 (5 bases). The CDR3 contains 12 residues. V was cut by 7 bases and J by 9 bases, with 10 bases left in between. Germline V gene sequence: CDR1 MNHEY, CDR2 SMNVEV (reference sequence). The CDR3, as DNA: TGTGCCAGCACCCTAGGGACTTCACCCCTCCACTTT. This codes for CASTLGTSPLHF.

In DNA, the CDR3 is TGCGCCAGCAGCCAAGATCGCCTGTCTGGAAACACCATATATTTT. The encoded protein is CASSQDRLSGNTIYF. This chain uses TRBV4-3 with TRBJ1-3; D gene uncertain. The V end was cut by 0 bases, the J end by 1 base, with 7 bases between. Germline CDR1 reads LGHNA; CDR2 reads YSLEER. This CDR3 is built from 15 residues.

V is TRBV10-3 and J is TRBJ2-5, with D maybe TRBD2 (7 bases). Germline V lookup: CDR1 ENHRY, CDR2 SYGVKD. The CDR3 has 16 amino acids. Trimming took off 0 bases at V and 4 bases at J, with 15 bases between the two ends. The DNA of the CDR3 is TGTGCCATCAGTGAGTCGGCGGGGGCCCTCTTAGAGACCCAGTACTTC. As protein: CAISESAGALLETQYF.

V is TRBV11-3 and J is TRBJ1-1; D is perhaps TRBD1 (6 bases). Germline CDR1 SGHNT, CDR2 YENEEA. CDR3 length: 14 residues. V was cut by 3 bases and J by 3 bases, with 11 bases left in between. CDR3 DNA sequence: TGTGCCAGCAGCTTGAGAGGGGGGGACACTGAAGCTTTCTTT. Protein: CASSLRGGDTEAFF.

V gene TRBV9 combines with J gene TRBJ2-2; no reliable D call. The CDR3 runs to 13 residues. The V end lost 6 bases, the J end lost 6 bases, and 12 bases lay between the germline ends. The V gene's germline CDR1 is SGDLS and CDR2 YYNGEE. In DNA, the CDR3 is TGTGCCAGCACGTCGGCCCCCGCCGGGGAGCTGTTTTTT. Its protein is CASTSAPAGELFF.

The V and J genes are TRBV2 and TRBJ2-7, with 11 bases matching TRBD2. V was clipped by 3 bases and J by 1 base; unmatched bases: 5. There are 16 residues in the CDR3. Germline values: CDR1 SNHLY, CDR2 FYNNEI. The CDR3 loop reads CASSEVLAGGSYEQYF. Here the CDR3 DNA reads TGTGCCAGCAGTGAGGTCCTAGCGGGAGGTTCCTACGAGCAGTACTTC.

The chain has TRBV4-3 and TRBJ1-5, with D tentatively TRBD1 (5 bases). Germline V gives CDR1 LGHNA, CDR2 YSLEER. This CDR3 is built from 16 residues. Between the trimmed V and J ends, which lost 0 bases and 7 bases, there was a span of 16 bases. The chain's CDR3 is CASSQEAEGRGQPQHF. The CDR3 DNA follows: TGCGCCAGCAGCCAAGAGGCGGAAGGGCGGGGGCAGCCCCAGCATTTT.

The CDR3 protein is CASTLLGEQETQYF. The CDR3 DNA reads as TGTGCCAGCACCCTATTGGGAGAACAAGAGACCCAGTACTTC. The chain is built from TRBV7-8 and TRBJ2-5, with D perhaps TRBD2 (5 bases). The CDR3 is made up of 14 amino acids. The germline V and J ends were trimmed by 7 bases and 2 bases, with 14 bases remaining between them. Germline CDR1 is SGHVS and CDR2 is FQNEAQ.

Here the CDR3 DNA reads TGTGCCAGCAGCTATGCAAGGGTCGCGGTCGGAAACACCATATATTTT. This translates into CASSYARVAVGNTIYF. The chain links TRBV13 to TRBJ1-3; D gene ambiguous. The CDR3 has 16 residues. Germline loops: CDR1 PRHDT, CDR2 FYEKMQ (reference sequence). V gave up 4 bases and J gave up 4 bases, with 17 bases separating them. The full variable domain, in which reference TRBV13 and TRBJ1-3 provide the parts outside the CDR3, is AAGVIQSPRHLIKEKRETATLKCYPIPRHDTVYWYQQGPGQDPQFLISFYEKMQSDKGSIPDRFSAQQFSDYHSELNMSSLELGDSALYFCASSYARVAVGNTIYFGEGSWLTVV.

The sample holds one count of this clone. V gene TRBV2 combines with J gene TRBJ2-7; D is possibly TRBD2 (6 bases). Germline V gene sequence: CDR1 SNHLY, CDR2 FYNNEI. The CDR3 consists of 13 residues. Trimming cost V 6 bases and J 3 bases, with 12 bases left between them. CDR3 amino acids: CASRGGYGYEQYF. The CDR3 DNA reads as TGTGCCAGCAGGGGGGGATACGGCTACGAGCAGTACTTC.

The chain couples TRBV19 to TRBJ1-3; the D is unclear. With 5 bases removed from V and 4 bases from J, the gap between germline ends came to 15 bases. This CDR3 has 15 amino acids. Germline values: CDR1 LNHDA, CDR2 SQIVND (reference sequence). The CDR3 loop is CASSQGLYLGNTIYF. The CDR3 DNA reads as TGTGCCAGTAGTCAAGGTCTCTACCTAGGAAACACCATATATTTT. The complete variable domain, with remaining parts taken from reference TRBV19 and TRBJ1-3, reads DGGITQSPKYLFRKEGQNVTLSCEQNLNHDAMYWYRQDPGQGLRLIYYSQIVNDFQKGDIAEGYSVSREKKESFPLTVTSAQKNPTAFYLCASSQGLYLGNTIYFGEGSWLTVV.

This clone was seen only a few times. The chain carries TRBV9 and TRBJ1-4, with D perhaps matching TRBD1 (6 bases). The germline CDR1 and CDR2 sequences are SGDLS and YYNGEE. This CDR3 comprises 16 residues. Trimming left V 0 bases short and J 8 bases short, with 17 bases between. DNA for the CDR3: TGTGCCAGCAGCGTAGAGGGCGGGGGGGCGAACGAAAAACTGTTTTTT. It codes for CASSVEGGGANEKLFF.

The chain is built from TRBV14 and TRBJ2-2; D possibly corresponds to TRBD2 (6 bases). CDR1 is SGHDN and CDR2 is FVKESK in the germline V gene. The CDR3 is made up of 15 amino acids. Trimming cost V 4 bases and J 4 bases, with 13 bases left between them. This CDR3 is CASSRERGGTGELFF. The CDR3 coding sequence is TGTGCCAGCAGCCGGGAAAGGGGAGGCACCGGGGAGCTGTTTTTT.

CDR3 sequence reads: CASSLDGSGTYEQYF. CDR3 in DNA: TGTGCCAGCAGCTTAGATGGTTCAGGGACCTACGAGCAGTACTTC. V is TRBV7-9 and J is TRBJ2-7, with D perhaps matching TRBD1 (5 bases). The CDR3 has 15 residues. Germline CDR1 is SEHNR and CDR2 is FQNEAQ (reference sequence). The V end was cut by 1 base, the J end by 2 bases, with 12 bases between.

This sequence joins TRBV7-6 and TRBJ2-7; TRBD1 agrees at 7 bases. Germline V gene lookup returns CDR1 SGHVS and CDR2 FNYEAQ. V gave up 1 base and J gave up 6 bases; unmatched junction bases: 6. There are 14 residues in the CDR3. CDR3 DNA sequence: TGTGCCAGCAGCTTAGAGGGGGCGCGGGCCGAGCAGTACTTC. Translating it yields CASSLEGARAEQYF.

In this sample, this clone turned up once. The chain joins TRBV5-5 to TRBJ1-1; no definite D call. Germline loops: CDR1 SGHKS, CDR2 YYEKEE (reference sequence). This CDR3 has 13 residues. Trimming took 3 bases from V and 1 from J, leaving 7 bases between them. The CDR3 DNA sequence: TGTGCCAGCAGCTGGTGGGAGAACACTGAAGCTTTCTTT. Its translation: CASSWWENTEAFF.

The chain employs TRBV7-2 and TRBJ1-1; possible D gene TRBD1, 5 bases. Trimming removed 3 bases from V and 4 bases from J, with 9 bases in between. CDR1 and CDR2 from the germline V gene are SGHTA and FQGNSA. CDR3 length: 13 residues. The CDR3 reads CASSFRQFTEAFF. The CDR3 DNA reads TGTGCCAGCAGCTTTCGACAGTTCACTGAAGCTTTCTTT. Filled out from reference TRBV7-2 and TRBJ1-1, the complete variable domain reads GAGVSQSPSNKVTEKGKDVELRCDPISGHTALYWYRQSLGQGLEFLIYFQGNSAPDKSGLPSDRFSAERTGGSVSTLTIQRTQQEDSAVYLCASSFRQFTEAFFGQGTRLTVV.